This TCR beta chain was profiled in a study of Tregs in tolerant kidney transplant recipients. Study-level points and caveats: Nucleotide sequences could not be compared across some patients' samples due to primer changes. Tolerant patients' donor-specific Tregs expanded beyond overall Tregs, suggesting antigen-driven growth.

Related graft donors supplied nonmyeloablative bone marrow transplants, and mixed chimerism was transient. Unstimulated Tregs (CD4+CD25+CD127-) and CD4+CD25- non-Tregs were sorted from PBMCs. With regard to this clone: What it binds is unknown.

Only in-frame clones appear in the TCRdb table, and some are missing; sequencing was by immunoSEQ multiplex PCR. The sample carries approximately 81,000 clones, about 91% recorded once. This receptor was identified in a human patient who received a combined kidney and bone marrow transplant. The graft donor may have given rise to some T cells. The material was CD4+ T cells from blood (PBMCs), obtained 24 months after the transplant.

This CDR3 reads CSVGTGHGNTIYF. The DNA for the CDR3 is TGCAGCGTTGGGACAGGGCACGGAAACACCATATATTTT. The chain carries TRBV29-1 and TRBJ1-3, with 8 bases aligning to TRBD1. This CDR3 has 13 residues. Trimming at V came to 4 bases and at J to 4 bases, leaving 3 bases not matched to a gene. Germline CDR1 SQVTM, CDR2 ANQGSEA.